This T cell receptor (beta chain) was found in a study of blood T cell repertoires in COVID-19. The table came from immunoSEQ multiplex PCR; TCRdb's copy has only in-frame clones and leaves some out. This sample yields 150,000 to 200,000 clones, of which about four fifths are seen a single time; 8.4% belongs to the top ten. Per the germline V gene, CDR1 is LNHDA and CDR2 is SQIVND (reference sequence). Trimming removed 4 bases from V and 8 bases from J; junction bases left unmatched: 8. The CDR3 runs 14 residues. Sequenced input: peripheral blood. The receptor was derived from a woman between 65 and 79 years old with acute or convalescent COVID-19. The chain carries TRBV19 and TRBJ2-1, with TRBD1 identical over 7 bases. The CDR3 nucleotides read TGTGCCAGTAGTACCCGACAGGGTCCGGATGAGCAGTTCTTC. Encoded protein: CASSTRQGPDEQFF.